A single T cell receptor beta chain is shown here with its context. This clonotype was observed once. What this receptor recognizes is not known. No base quality values were provided; no much bigger clone lies one nucleotide off. Systemically healthy Caucasian individuals from Russia, approximately 39 in total and aged about 6 to 100 years, were included as donors. Roughly 9.5 milliliters of peripheral blood were drawn from each donor into EDTA-treated Vacutainer tubes. Ficoll-Paque density-gradient centrifugation was used to isolate PBMCs, with at least 6.5 million obtained per sample. Total RNA, at least 6 micrograms per sample, was extracted from PBMCs with Trizol reagent. The percentages of naive CD45RAhigh/CD27high T cells were determined by flow cytometry on a PBMC aliquot from every donor. Cut back by 6 bases and 7 bases, the V and J ends lie 19 bases apart. The germline V gene encodes CDR1 MDHEN and CDR2 SYDVKM. Spanning cysteine to phenylalanine, the CDR3 consists of 15 amino acids. Only the CDR3 DNA is retained, 45 bases long and in frame from the first base.

This sample was taken from a study of blood T cells in healthy people across ages (dated by TCRdb to about 2015). General notes on the study: In model experiments, template switching captured roughly one uniquely barcoded TCR beta cDNA molecule for every two T cells. Age-related changes in TCR beta repertoire diversity were measured in the study by deep sequencing normalized with unique cDNA molecular identifiers. Donors were grouped into four age groups: young (average roughly 16 years), middle-aged (over 35), aged (over 55) and long-lived (roughly 80). To avoid experimental bias, donors of different ages were spread randomly across the sequencing lanes. Using the same blood draw, the study looked at two additional independent replicas of 1 million unique cDNA reads for two donors, one aged 18 to 29 and the other aged 80 or older.

General findings and caveats noted by the study authors: Estimates of total diversity based on one million sequenced T cells were regarded as lower bounds and as underestimates. The percentage of naive T cells measured by flow cytometry correlated strongly with observed TCR beta diversity. As age increased, observed TCR beta diversity per million T cells dropped in a roughly linear way, and a significant reduction was already evident by age roughly 40. Bulk unsorted PBMC profiling prevented conclusive comparison of naive and antigen-experienced compartments. The long-lived group showed more naive CD4+ T cells, fewer expanded clones and increased TCR diversity than the aged group, suggesting age selection. Donor CMV infection status was unknown, potentially confounding age-related changes in expanded clonotypes.

Receptor amplification or capture employed 5' RACE. Sequencing was performed on an Illumina HiSeq 2500. A second about 7 to 11 cycle PCR used a sample-barcoded 5' primer and a J-beta primer mix. Each TCR beta cDNA molecule received a unique molecular identifier from a template-switch 5' adaptor carrying 12 random nucleotides. At least 2.5 million CDR3-containing paired-end reads were obtained from each sample. First-strand cDNA was synthesized from all RNA with the Mint cDNA synthesis kit, primed by a TRBC-specific oligonucleotide. After uracil-DNA glycosylase treatment, a first 18-cycle PCR used universal primers M1SS and BC2_uni_R on all cDNA. As for the authors' bioinformatics: For normalization, 1 million high-quality reads were randomly selected from each sample, with every read carrying a distinct molecular identifier. Instead of being binned into consensus sequences, reads with shared molecular identifiers were discarded. CDR3 identification, clonotype clustering and error correction used MiTCR with a Q25 quality threshold and the strictest error-elimination algorithm. A nonparametric unseen species model using Euler transformation provided a lower-bound estimate of total TCR beta diversity. TCRdb itself trimmed the public reads at Q25 with fastp, ran MiXCR and retained productive beta chains. Each entry merges the rows of one CDR3 protein and shows their most common DNA and genes. These V and J calls originate from TCRdb's pipeline instead of the authors' own analysis. The sample table contains about a million distinct CDR3 sequences; only one count was recorded for about 53% of them. The biggest ten clones account for roughly a fifth of the sample.

The sequenced sample was blood. The sequence was obtained from a woman aged 60-70 years in good health. Here the chain combines TRBV28 and TRBJ2-1; the D segment may tentatively be TRBD1 or TRBD2, each giving 5 matched bases. The CDR3 protein is CASRIPGPRLNEQFF. The sequenced DNA: TGTGCCAGCAGGATCCCGGGACCGAGGTTAAATGAGCAGTTCTTC.